This T cell receptor (beta chain) appears in the sequencing data of a study of blood T cell repertoires in COVID-19. Overall study: The study drew acute and convalescent COVID-19 samples from the United States, Italy and Spain. PBMCs, B-cell-depleted T cells, or T cells provided the cDNA or gDNA that made up the material.

There are 12 residues in the CDR3. Germline V CDR1 and CDR2: LGHDT, YNNKEL (reference sequence). Trimming shortened V by 8 bases and J by 9 bases, and 14 bases separated the two germline ends. Original handling: How many nucleated cells were present was estimated from reference gene primer amplification. The table came from immunoSEQ multiplex PCR; TCRdb's copy has only in-frame clones and leaves some out. That table furnishes V, J and clone size, whereas the DNA furnished D and trimming. The sample records tens of thousands of clones, over 75% being singletons. This clone was seen a handful of times.

The sample taken for sequencing was peripheral blood. This clonotype was sampled from a man aged 70-80 years with acute or convalescent COVID-19. The chain carries TRBV3-1 (or the pseudogene TRBV3-2) and TRBJ2-1; D possibly corresponds to TRBD2 (6 bases). As DNA, the CDR3 is TGTGCCAGCGGGACTCACAACACTGAGCAGTTCTTC. Translating it yields CASGTHNTEQFF.